This TCR beta chain is drawn from a study of shared clonotypes between healthy human individuals. The V end was cut by 0 bases, the J end by 2 bases, with 9 bases between. Germline CDR1 is MNHEY and CDR2 is SVGAGI. This CDR3 contains 15 residues. The study's findings and limits: Sample collection involved blood only; tissue repertoires are likely different. As a rule, naive subsets had a larger estimated richness than memory subsets. Clonotypes not shared had lower generation probabilities than those common to all four donors.

Clones were read by immunoSEQ multiplex PCR, and TCRdb kept only the in-frame ones, dropping some. This table has some 1,900,000 clones, about 95% appearing once. Worth noting for this clone: Its specificity is unknown.

CD8 cells classed as naive were CD45RO-negative and positively selected for CCR7, excluding terminally differentiated effector memory CD45RA+ cells. The origin of this receptor is a young man in good health. Sequencing was done on a sample of naive CD8+ T cells sorted from blood. The gene calls are TRBV6-5 and TRBJ2-3, with a weak D call TRBD1 (5 bases). Written as DNA, the CDR3 is TGTGCCAGCAGTTACTCAGGGGCCCCCACAGATACGCAGTATTTT. Its protein is CASSYSGAPTDTQYF.